A selection of T cell receptor beta chains follows, all from one sample in a study of high-grade serous ovarian cancer treatment subgroups. Generated by immunoSEQ multiplex PCR, the TCRdb table keeps only in-frame clones and is missing some. The sample records more than 15,000 clones, about 76% being singletons. The sequenced sample consisted of tumor tissue. Source of these receptors: a human donor with high-grade serous ovarian cancer. Both conserved end residues are part of each CDR3.

j_call: TRBJ2-3; v_call: TRBV29-1; cdr3_aa: CSVGVNSNTDTQYF
j_call: TRBJ2-5; v_call: TRBV19; cdr3_aa: CASSIDHGRGGQETQYF
j_call: TRBJ2-2; v_call: TRBV7-8; cdr3_aa: CASSSLLYTGELFF
j_call: TRBJ2-5; v_call: TRBV7-8; cdr3_aa: CASSLDPTVETQYF
j_call: TRBJ1-2; v_call: TRBV11-2; cdr3_aa: CASSPGQGFYGYTF
j_call: TRBJ2-7; v_call: TRBV4-3; cdr3_aa: CASSHGDGDAYEQYF
j_call: TRBJ1-2; v_call: TRBV19; cdr3_aa: CASSPEDRENYGYTF
j_call: TRBJ2-7; v_call: TRBV6-5; cdr3_aa: CASGDRQGPTYEQYF
j_call: TRBJ2-7; v_call: TRBV5-1; cdr3_aa: CASSLHGSSYEQYF
j_call: TRBJ2-3; v_call: TRBV5-6; cdr3_aa: CASSLGGKQAPQYF
j_call: TRBJ2-2; v_call: TRBV7-6; cdr3_aa: CASSLSAGGITGELFF
j_call: TRBJ1-3; v_call: TRBV6-1; cdr3_aa: CASFRWGSGNTIYF
j_call: TRBJ1-1; v_call: TRBV7-9; cdr3_aa: CASTSPGEGRTEAFF
j_call: TRBJ2-7; v_call: TRBV7-9; cdr3_aa: CASSPESAGTYEQYF
j_call: TRBJ1-1; v_call: TRBV10-3; cdr3_aa: CAISKGANTEAFF
j_call: TRBJ2-5; v_call: TRBV7-6; cdr3_aa: CASSRSAGGHPAQYF
j_call: TRBJ1-1; v_call: TRBV9; cdr3_aa: CASSLQGGETEAFF
j_call: TRBJ2-7; v_call: TRBV7-9; cdr3_aa: CASSFVGGPYEQYF
j_call: TRBJ1-4; v_call: TRBV12-1; cdr3_aa: CASSSAGTGLRNEKLFF
j_call: -; v_call: TRBV9; cdr3_aa: CASSLGTSGYEQYF
j_call: TRBJ2-5; v_call: TRBV2; cdr3_aa: CASSESGVGETQYF
j_call: TRBJ1-2; v_call: TRBV19; cdr3_aa: CASSIWGSSYGYTF
j_call: TRBJ2-5; v_call: TRBV5-1; cdr3_aa: CASRPGGIETQYF
j_call: TRBJ1-1; v_call: TRBV9; cdr3_aa: CASSLGGFGDEAFF
j_call: TRBJ1-5; v_call: TRBV5-4; cdr3_aa: CASSRLLSPNQPQHF
j_call: TRBJ2-1; v_call: TRBV5-1; cdr3_aa: CASSWTSGGHGEQFF
j_call: TRBJ2-1; v_call: TRBV5-6; cdr3_aa: CASSLRFWDSYNEQFF
j_call: TRBJ2-5; v_call: TRBV19; cdr3_aa: CASSIERGRGTTQYF
j_call: TRBJ2-1; v_call: TRBV4-3; cdr3_aa: CASSQEGARYNEQFF
j_call: TRBJ1-1; v_call: TRBV19; cdr3_aa: CASSLSVWDMNTEAFF
j_call: TRBJ2-7; v_call: TRBV6-4; cdr3_aa: CASIGRRNYEQYF
j_call: TRBJ2-4; v_call: TRBV7-8; cdr3_aa: CASSLRAFKGDIQYF
j_call: TRBJ1-3; v_call: TRBV4-2; cdr3_aa: CASSQVGTPGNTIYF
j_call: TRBJ2-1; v_call: TRBV5-1; cdr3_aa: CASSLINEQFF
j_call: TRBJ1-1; v_call: TRBV19; cdr3_aa: CASSIATGVMFTEAFF
j_call: TRBJ2-2; v_call: TRBV7-2; cdr3_aa: CASSRKAGTSGGGTGELFF
j_call: TRBJ1-2; v_call: TRBV19; cdr3_aa: CASSIGPQGAYYGYTF
j_call: TRBJ1-2; v_call: TRBV18; cdr3_aa: CASSPPQGNYGYTF
j_call: TRBJ2-7; v_call: TRBV18; cdr3_aa: CASSPGTQSLLAEQYF
j_call: TRBJ2-3; v_call: TRBV7-2; cdr3_aa: CASSPFGTNGDTQYF
j_call: TRBJ1-6; v_call: TRBV5-6; cdr3_aa: CASSVPGQGHSPLHF
j_call: TRBJ2-2; v_call: TRBV19; cdr3_aa: CASSRQPNTGELFF
j_call: TRBJ2-3; v_call: TRBV11-3; cdr3_aa: CASSRGGFTDTQYF
j_call: TRBJ2-6; v_call: TRBV15; cdr3_aa: CATSRERSSGANVLTF
j_call: TRBJ1-1; v_call: TRBV4-3; cdr3_aa: CASSLGLLGDTEAFF